This paragraph reports one T cell receptor beta chain. Its antigen is not identified. This record comes from a study of CXCR3-negative and CXCR3-positive naive CD8 T cells. UMI-labeled 5' RACE TRB cDNA libraries were prepared from the cells. Each CDR3 protein gets one entry in TCRdb, which reprocessed the 5' RACE reads and gives no DNA. The sample holds about 120,000 distinct CDR3 sequences. The CDR3 covers 15 residues. Germline CDR1 SGHTA, CDR2 FQGNSA. General study results and limits: In naive cells, CXCR3-negative and CXCR3-positive subsets had similar TRBV-TRBJ usage; memory cells differed.

The specimen sequenced was naive CXCR3- CD8+ T cells from blood. Subset reported: CD45RO-CCR7+CD27+CD95- naive CD8+ T cells lacking CXCR3 (TNR3-). The receptor was isolated from a human donor in good health. Some clones in this sample may be carry-over from other donors' samples. V and J are TRBV7-2 and TRBJ2-5; TCRdb reports TRBD1, a call that lacks DNA to check it against. The CDR3 loop reads CASSQGPGERETQYF.